The rows below give T cell receptor beta chains drawn from one sample of a study of T cells in Graves' hyperthyroidism and ophthalmopathy. TCRdb redid the calling of the multiplex PCR reads with MiXCR, one entry per CDR3 protein. Of 450,000 to 650,000 distinct CDR3 sequences in the sample, 12% to 15% were seen once. The sample comprised blood. These receptor sequences come from a woman in her late teens or twenties with Graves' ophthalmopathy. Both conserved end residues are part of each CDR3. Fields, in order: clone size, V gene, D gene, J gene, CDR3 protein, CDR3 DNA. The D gene is left open where the match is weak. Size values are once, few and many counts, or a class for expanded clones, and some rows have none.

>NA|TRBV5-6|TRBD2|TRBJ2-1
CASRGSGSSYNEQFF
TGTGCCAGCAGGGGTAGCGGGAGCTCCTACAATGAGCAGTTCTTC
>NA|TRBV7-2|TRBD2|TRBJ2-5
CASSQGLAGGQGTQYF
TGTGCCAGCAGCCAAGGACTAGCGGGAGGACAAGGGACCCAGTACTTC
>many|TRBV7-9|TRBD2|TRBJ2-1
CASSLAHISGRGNEQFF
TGTGCCAGCAGCTTAGCACATATTAGCGGGAGGGGCAATGAGCAGTTCTTC
>many|TRBV11-3|NA|TRBJ1-1
CASSPPVGGGTEAFF
TGTGCCAGCAGCCCCCCAGTGGGAGGGGGCACTGAAGCTTTCTTT
>few|TRBV18|TRBD2|TRBJ2-7
CASSSSGGWYEQYF
TGTGCCAGCTCCTCCAGCGGGGGTTGGTACGAGCAGTACTTC
>few|TRBV30|NA|TRBJ2-7
CAQSGFGYEQYF
TGTGCCCAATCGGGGTTTGGGTACGAGCAGTACTTC
>once|TRBV6-5|NA|TRBJ2-1
CASSYLKEQFF
TGTGCCAGCAGTTATCTTAAGGAGCAGTTCTTC
>NA|TRBV30|NA|TRBJ2-2
CAWSVFSGATYPGELFF
TGTGCCTGGAGTGTATTCTCCGGGGCCACCTACCCCGGGGAGCTGTTTTTT
>many|TRBV12-3/TRBV12-4|TRBD2|TRBJ2-1
CASTGRGGSYNEQFF
TGTGCCAGCACGGGGAGGGGAGGCTCCTACAATGAGCAGTTCTTC
>many|TRBV6-5|NA|TRBJ2-7
CASSYSMREQYF
TGTGCCAGCAGTTACTCGATGAGGGAGCAGTACTTC
>many|TRBV7-8|NA|TRBJ2-1
CASSLAGRYNEQFF
TGTGCCAGCAGCTTAGCGGGACGCTACAATGAGCAGTTCTTC
>NA|TRBV29-1|TRBD2|TRBJ2-1
CSPGGLAGGYNEQFF
TGCAGCCCTGGGGGTCTAGCGGGAGGGTACAATGAGCAGTTCTTC
>many|TRBV2|NA|TRBJ1-1
CASREDGSEAFF
TGTGCCAGCAGAGAGGACGGCTCTGAAGCTTTCTTT
>many|TRBV30|NA|TRBJ2-5
CAWSVQAETQYF
TGTGCCTGGAGTGTACAGGCAGAGACCCAGTACTTC
>many|TRBV6-5|NA|TRBJ2-3
CASSYRDSTDTQYF
TGTGCCAGCAGTTATCGCGACAGCACAGATACGCAGTATTTT
>many|TRBV7-3|NA|TRBJ1-1
CASSFKGPHNTEAFF
TGTGCCAGCAGCTTTAAGGGGCCTCATAACACTGAAGCTTTCTTT
>many|TRBV5-6|NA|TRBJ2-5
CASSLTDPGMTQYF
TGTGCCAGCAGCTTGACGGACCCGGGGATGACCCAGTACTTC
>many|TRBV30|TRBD1|TRBJ1-5
CAWSNGQGDQPQHF
TGTGCCTGGAGTAATGGACAGGGGGATCAGCCCCAGCATTTT
>many|TRBV30|TRBD1|TRBJ1-5
CAWSVRDRGFQPQHF
TGTGCCTGGAGTGTACGGGACAGGGGGTTCCAGCCCCAGCATTTT
>NA|TRBV6-2/TRBV6-3|NA|TRBJ1-2
CASSLAPMSYTF
TGTGCCAGCAGTCTTGCCCCTATGAGCTACACCTTC
>many|TRBV28|NA|TRBJ2-3
CASSFSRDVTSTDTQYF
TGTGCCAGCAGTTTCAGCCGGGACGTAACTAGCACAGATACGCAGTATTTT
>few|TRBV6-1|NA|TRBJ2-1
CASTPDGAYNEQFF
TGTGCCAGCACCCCCGATGGGGCCTACAATGAGCAGTTCTTC
>NA|TRBV11-1|TRBD1|TRBJ1-1
CASSHSNFGTGVTEAFF
TGTGCCAGCAGCCACAGCAATTTCGGGACAGGGGTCACTGAAGCTTTCTTT
>NA|TRBV5-8|TRBD1|TRBJ1-5
CASRIVGQGANQPQHF
TGTGCCAGCAGAATCGTAGGACAGGGGGCCAATCAGCCCCAGCATTTT
>NA|TRBV28|NA|TRBJ2-3
CASSFFGSFATGVADTQYF
TGTGCCAGCAGTTTTTTTGGGAGTTTCGCAACGGGAGTCGCAGATACGCAGTATTTT
>NA|TRBV2|TRBD1|TRBJ1-5
CASGPQGASVQPQHF
TGTGCCAGCGGCCCCCAGGGGGCGTCGGTTCAGCCCCAGCATTTT
>few|TRBV7-9|NA|TRBJ1-6
CASSLGQMGTLHF
TGTGCCAGCAGCTTAGGACAGATGGGCACCCTCCACTTT
>many|TRBV5-1|TRBD2|TRBJ2-2
CASSLQRERLNTGELFF
TGCGCCAGCAGCTTGCAGCGGGAAAGGCTGAACACCGGGGAGCTGTTTTTT
>many|TRBV30|NA|TRBJ1-4
CAWSYSEKLFF
TGTGCCTGGAGTTATTCAGAAAAACTGTTTTTT
>few|TRBV7-9|TRBD1|TRBJ2-5
CASSRDSRRETQYF
TGTGCCAGCAGCCGGGACAGCCGCCGGGAGACCCAGTACTTC
>many|TRBV13|TRBD2|TRBJ2-7
CASSLGLAGLTYEQYF
TGTGCCAGCAGCTTAGGCCTAGCGGGCCTAACCTACGAGCAGTACTTC
>many|TRBV5-1|NA|TRBJ2-7
CASSLGAGLSYEQYF
TGCGCCAGCAGCTTGGGGGCAGGTCTAAGCTACGAGCAGTACTTC
>many|TRBV2|NA|TRBJ2-2
CASRRQDTGELFF
TGTGCCAGCAGAAGACAGGACACCGGGGAGCTGTTTTTT
>NA|TRBV5-1|TRBD1|TRBJ1-1
CASSLGTGGGDTEAFF
TGCGCCAGCAGCTTAGGGACAGGGGGGGGAGACACTGAAGCTTTCTTT
>NA|TRBV7-8|NA|TRBJ2-2
CASSLDLAMFRTGELFF
TGTGCCAGCAGCTTAGATCTAGCCATGTTCCGTACCGGGGAGCTGTTTTTT
>few|TRBV6-4|TRBD2|TRBJ2-1
CASSVLAGNEQFF
TGTGCCAGCAGTGTCCTAGCGGGCAATGAGCAGTTCTTC
>many|TRBV7-2|NA|TRBJ2-7
CASSSKTVSYEQYF
TGTGCCAGCAGCTCCAAGACAGTCTCCTACGAGCAGTACTTC
>many|TRBV18|NA|TRBJ1-1
CASSPQFSEAFF
TGTGCCAGCTCACCACAGTTTTCTGAAGCTTTCTTT
>many|TRBV5-1|NA|TRBJ2-3
CASSLLPPTSPDTQYF
TGCGCCAGCAGCCTCCTACCCCCGACTAGTCCAGATACGCAGTATTTT
>NA|TRBV2|TRBD2|TRBJ2-3
CASSSGLAGGEDTQYF
TGTGCCAGCAGTTCGGGACTAGCGGGGGGAGAGGATACGCAGTATTTT
>few|TRBV7-9|TRBD1|TRBJ1-2
CASSPTGAVYTF
TGTGCCAGCAGCCCCACAGGGGCTGTCTACACCTTC
>many|TRBV20-1|NA|TRBJ1-5
CSARSQVGAPQHF
TGCAGTGCTAGATCACAGGTCGGTGCGCCCCAGCATTTT
>many|TRBV2|NA|TRBJ2-1
CASSEGLVEQFF
TGTGCCAGCAGTGAGGGTTTGGTTGAGCAGTTCTTC
>few|TRBV7-9|NA|TRBJ1-1
CASSLESGGGTEAFF
TGTGCCAGCAGCTTAGAGTCCGGGGGCGGCACTGAAGCTTTCTTT